This TCR beta chain originates from a study of PD-1 blockade in classical Hodgkin lymphoma. Turning to this clone: Its matching antigen is unknown.

Only in-frame clones appear in the TCRdb table, and some are missing; sequencing was by immunoSEQ multiplex PCR. The sample has tens of thousands of clones; 89% are singletons. Overall study results and limits: The authors excluded patients who started nivolumab under 1 year after ASCT.

Patients all relapsed after autologous stem cell transplantation, and there was variation in brentuximab vedotin exposure. The receptor was isolated from a human donor with classical Hodgkin lymphoma. The specimen was peripheral blood mononuclear cells (PBMCs), collected before the second cycle of nivolumab.

The CDR3, as DNA: TGTGCCAGCAGTGAATATTTAATTGGGGGGGGTTTGGATGGCTACACCTTC. Protein product: CASSEYLIGGGLDGYTF. The gene calls are TRBV25-1 and TRBJ1-2; a weak D match, TRBD1 (5 bases). Per germline, CDR1 MGHDK and CDR2 SYGVNS. V gave up 0 bases and J gave up 6 bases, with 20 bases separating them. This CDR3 region has 17 residues.